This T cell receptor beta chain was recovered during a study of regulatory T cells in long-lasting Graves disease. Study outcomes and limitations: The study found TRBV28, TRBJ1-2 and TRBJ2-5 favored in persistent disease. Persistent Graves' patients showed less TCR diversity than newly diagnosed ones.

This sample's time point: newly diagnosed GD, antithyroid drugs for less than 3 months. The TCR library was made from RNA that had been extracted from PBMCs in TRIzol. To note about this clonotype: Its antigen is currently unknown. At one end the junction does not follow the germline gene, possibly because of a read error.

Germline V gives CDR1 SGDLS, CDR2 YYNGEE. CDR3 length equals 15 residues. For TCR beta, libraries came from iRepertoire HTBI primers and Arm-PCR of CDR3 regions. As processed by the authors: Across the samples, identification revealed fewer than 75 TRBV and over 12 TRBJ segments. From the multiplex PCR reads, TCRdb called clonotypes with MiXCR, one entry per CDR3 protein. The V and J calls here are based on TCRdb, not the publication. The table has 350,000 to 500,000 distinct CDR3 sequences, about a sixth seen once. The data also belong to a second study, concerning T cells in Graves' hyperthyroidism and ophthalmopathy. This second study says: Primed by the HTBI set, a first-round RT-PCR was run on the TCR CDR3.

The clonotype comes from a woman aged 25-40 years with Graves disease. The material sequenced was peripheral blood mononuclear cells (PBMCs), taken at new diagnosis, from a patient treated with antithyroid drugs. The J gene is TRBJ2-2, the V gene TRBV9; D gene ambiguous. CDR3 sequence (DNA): TGTGCCAACAGCGAGTTCCTTAGTGGGACCGGGGAGCTGTTTTTT. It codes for CANSEFLSGTGELFF.